The present T cell receptor beta chain was sequenced within a study of shared clonotypes between healthy human individuals (dated by TCRdb to about 2020). The study in broad terms: The cohort included three men and a couple of women between 18 and 49 years of age. For each donor, CD4 naive and CD4 memory were each given three plates, CD8 naive was given two plates, and CD8 memory was given one plate. To estimate repertoire size and how much clonotypes are shared between individuals, the study performed deep sequencing of blood TCR repertoires from a handful of healthy adults. To increase sequencing depth and limit assay-specific biases, different laboratories used diverse techniques to prepare libraries and sequence TCR repertoires. Per donor, leukapheresis produced somewhere between about 0.9 and 9 billion PBMCs.

What the research found in general, with its limitations: Based on pairwise subsampling, the degree of clonotype sharing among donors was expected to be affected by sequencing depth. Compared with non-shared clonotypes, the clonotypes found in all four sorted-subset donors had higher generation probabilities. Approximately 5% of naive CD4, roughly 3.5% of naive CD8, roughly 2.4% of memory CD4, and about 0.4% of memory CD8 clonotypes were shared across several donors. Rarefaction of sorted-subset datasets indicated incomplete sequencing despite the large sequencing depth. Because the study included only a small number of donors, the genetic and exposure-history diversity represented was limited. Larger estimated clonotype richness was generally found for naive subsets than for memory subsets. Sampling was restricted to blood, and TCR repertoires in tissues likely differ from the TCR repertoires found in blood.

CD8 naive samples were obtained by positive selection for CCR7 among CD45RO-negative cells, yielding a CD45RA+CCR7+ population from which TemRA cells were excluded. Healthy HIV-negative adults with no recently reported acute infections or vaccinations were included as donors. All donors were Caucasian adults living in Nashville, Tennessee, USA. Blood was obtained by leukapheresis, after which PBMCs were separated by Ficoll-Histopaque density gradient centrifugation and cryopreserved in liquid nitrogen vapor phase. Analytical flow cytometry was used to check the purity and quantity of every magnetically sorted T cell population. Genomic DNA was isolated from every sorted fraction and measured by UV absorbance on a Nanodrop 2000c. Trimming takes 5 bases off V and 4 bases off J; junction bases not matched to a gene: 6. From cysteine to phenylalanine, the CDR3 is 14 amino acids long. Only the CDR3 part of the read is kept: 42 bases, read in frame from the first base. CDR1 LNHDA and CDR2 SQIVND are derived from the germline V gene (reference sequence).

TCR CDR3 regions were amplified from genomic DNA by multiplex PCR using the deep immunoSEQ assay. Extracted genomic DNA from each cell subset was distributed evenly across all wells of several immunoSEQ 96-well plates, and each plate was treated as a replicate. For sorted subsets, roughly 200 ng of genomic DNA, equivalent to around 29,000 T cell genomes, went into each replicate PCR. Purified libraries were quantified with a Qubit 3.0 fluorometer, sized on a Bioanalyzer 2100, and re-quantified with the KAPA Library Quantification kit. Every immunoSEQ 96-well plate was sequenced on a separate single-read 150-cycle Illumina NextSeq 550 flow cell. The authors' analysis ran thus. Because the immunoSEQ output held only junctional sequences and lacked quality scores, the filtering could not match the filtering applied to full-length reads. To assign V/J genes and CDR3, sequences were annotated against IMGT germline references using PyIR, a Python wrapper for IgBLAST v1.9. Reads with weak V/J assignments (E-value above 1e-6), missing CDR3, stop codons, out-of-frame junctions, or ambiguous translated residues were removed. V3J clonotypes were defined as sequences sharing an identical inferred V gene, J gene, and CDR3 amino acid sequence. Percentage overlap between repertoires was calculated by dividing the number of shared unique clonotypes by the size of the smaller repertoire. Richness of each repertoire was evaluated using RTK rarefaction, the Chao1 estimator, and Recon v2.1 estimates of unobserved clonotypes. Generation probabilities for all TCRbeta clonotypes obtained by the gDNA method from a handful of donors were computed using OLGA. In TCRdb, the immuneACCESS table is reduced to in-frame sequences with V and J assigned. These tables do not hold every clone; where another copy was compared, an unresolved V gene accounts for under half, and the others remain unexplained. For V, J and clone size, that table is used; D and trimming come from the DNA. The sample table lists approximately 840,000 clones, about 96% of them with a count of one. Under 0.25% of the sample comes from the top ten.

To note about this clone: Its recognized antigen is unknown. Qualities for individual bases were not recorded, and no much larger clone is one base off.

Sample: naive CD8+ T cells sorted from blood. The sample's cell subset or site label is to be understood as: CD45RA+CCR7+. This receptor was taken from a man in his thirties or forties in good health. The chain couples TRBV19 to TRBJ2-7, and 9 junction bases match TRBD1. DNA sequence: TGTGCCAGTAGTGCGGGACAGGGAGAATACGAGCAGTACTTC. It codes for CASSAGQGEYEQYF.